Below, one TCR beta chain is given with its context. Its antigen is still unknown. No much larger clone exists at a distance of one base, and base qualities are not known. This sample was included in a study of blood T cell repertoires in COVID-19 (dated by TCRdb to the early 2020s). Regarding the complete study: Collaborator samples came from the United States, Italy and Spain and covered acute and convalescent phases of COVID-19. The material from the prospective study consisted of cDNA or gDNA derived from T cells, B-cell-depleted T cells, or PBMCs. Deeply sampled blood TCRbeta repertoires from subjects exposed to, actively infected with, or recovered from COVID-19 were included in the dataset. The repertoires were released in a freely available public database meant as a resource for research on the immune response to SARS-CoV-2. Samples were obtained from the ongoing ImmuneRACE study (first 160 participants) and from 1,000 to 1,500 subjects provided by 6 global collaborators. The sample metadata nearly always contained a de-identified subject ID, COVID-19 status, age in years and sex. Where available, HLA class I and class II types were taken from metadata supplied by the sample provider and were not determined by assay-based typing. Overall results and qualifications from the work: The quantity of clinical and demographic metadata differed by source and by participant and was supplied without curation.

One collaborating source in Seattle enrolled patients while the patients were actively infected and followed the patients over time throughout the course of disease. Collaborating institutions collected whole blood in K2EDTA tubes following their own protocols. For TCRbeta analysis, collaborators shipped samples as frozen whole blood, isolated PBMCs, or DNA extracted from either of those sample types. TCRbeta CDR3 regions were amplified from genomic DNA by means of the immunoSEQ Assay, a bias-controlled multiplex PCR. As for how the authors treated the data: The number of nucleated cells in each sample was estimated from the amplification of reference gene primers within the assay. To quantify the absolute abundance of each unique TCRbeta CDR3 rearrangement, sequence reads were collapsed and filtered. Productive Simpson clonality was computed per sample as the square root of Simpson's diversity index over productive rearrangements. TCRdb took this table from immuneACCESS and kept in-frame rearrangements with V and J called. Such tables lack part of the clones; where checked against another copy, unresolved V genes explain under half of the gap, and the rest is unexplained. For V, J and clone size, that table is used; D and trimming come from the DNA. The table for this sample lists over 150,000 clones; roughly 84% of them were counted only once. The ten largest clones represent roughly a sixth of the sample.

Looking up the germline V gene yields CDR1 MGHRA and CDR2 YSYEKL. V and J lose 0 bases and 4 bases, and a span of 10 bases separates them. The CDR3, from cysteine to phenylalanine, totals 15 residues. Of the read, only the CDR3 DNA is kept; its 45 bases are in frame from base 1. The sample was peripheral blood. This clonotype was obtained from a man between 50 and 59 years old with COVID-19, enrolled during active disease. The chain is encoded by TRBV4-1 joined to TRBJ2-1, with TRBD1 tentatively as D gene (6 bases match). The CDR3 protein is CASSQDDGQYNEQFF. The DNA is TGCGCCAGCAGCCAAGACGACGGACAGTACAATGAGCAGTTCTTC.